This TCR beta chain was obtained from a study of blood T cell repertoires in COVID-19. About the research overall: COVID-19 samples from acute and convalescent phases originated in the United States, Italy and Spain. The cDNA or gDNA used as material had been derived from T cells, B-cell-depleted T cells, or PBMCs.

The CDR3 has 14 amino acids. In germline, CDR1 is SGHTA, CDR2 FQGNSA. V dropped 5 bases and J dropped 2 bases, with 13 bases sitting between them. How the authors handled the data: Reference gene primers were amplified, and this amplification served to estimate nucleated cell counts. This table comes from immunoSEQ multiplex PCR, and its TCRdb copy is limited to in-frame clones, with some not included. The V and J calls and clone size were taken over from that table, and D and trimming were inferred from the DNA. The table has 150,000 to 200,000 clones, 60% to 85% seen once. This rearrangement joins TRBV7-2 to TRBJ2-7; D possibly corresponds to TRBD1 (6 bases). The sequenced sample consisted of peripheral blood. The sequence was obtained from a man in his 60s with active or convalescent COVID-19. This CDR3 is CASSGGPLPYEQYF. The CDR3 DNA sequence: TGTGCCAGCAGCGGGGGCCCTTTGCCCTACGAGCAGTACTTC.